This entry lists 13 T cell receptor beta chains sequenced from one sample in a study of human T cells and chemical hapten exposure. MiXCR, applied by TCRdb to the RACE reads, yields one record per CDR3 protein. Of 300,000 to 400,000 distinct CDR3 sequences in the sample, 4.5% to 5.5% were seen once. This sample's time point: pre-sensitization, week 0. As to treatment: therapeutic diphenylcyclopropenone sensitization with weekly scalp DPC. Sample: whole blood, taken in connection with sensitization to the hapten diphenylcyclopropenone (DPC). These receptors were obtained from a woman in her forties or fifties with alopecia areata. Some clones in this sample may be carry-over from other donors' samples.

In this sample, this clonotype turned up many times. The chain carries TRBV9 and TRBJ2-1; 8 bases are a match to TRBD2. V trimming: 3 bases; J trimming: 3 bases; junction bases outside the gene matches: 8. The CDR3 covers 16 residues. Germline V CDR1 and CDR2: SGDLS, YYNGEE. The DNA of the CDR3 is TGTGCCAGCAGCGCGCCCTCCGGGACTAGCTACAATGAGCAGTTCTTC. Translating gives CASSAPSGTSYNEQFF.

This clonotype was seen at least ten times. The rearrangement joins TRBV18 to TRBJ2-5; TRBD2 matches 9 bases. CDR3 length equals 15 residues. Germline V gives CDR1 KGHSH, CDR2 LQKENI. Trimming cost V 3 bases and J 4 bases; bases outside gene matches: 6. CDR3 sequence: CASSPVPAGGETQYF. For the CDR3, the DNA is TGTGCCAGCTCACCGGTTCCAGCGGGGGGAGAGACCCAGTACTTC. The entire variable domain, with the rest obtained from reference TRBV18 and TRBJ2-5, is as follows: NAGVMQNPRHLVRRRGQEARLRCSPMKGHSHVYWYRQLPEEGLKFMVYLQKENIIDESGMPKERFSAEFPKEGPSILRIQQVVRGDSAAYFCASSPVPAGGETQYFGPGTRLLVL.

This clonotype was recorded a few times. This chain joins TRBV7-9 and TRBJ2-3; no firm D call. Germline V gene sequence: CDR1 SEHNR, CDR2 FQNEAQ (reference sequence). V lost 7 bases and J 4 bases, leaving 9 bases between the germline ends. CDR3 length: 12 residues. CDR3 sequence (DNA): TGTGCCAGCACCCCGGACCCAGATACGCAGTATTTT. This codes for CASTPDPDTQYF.

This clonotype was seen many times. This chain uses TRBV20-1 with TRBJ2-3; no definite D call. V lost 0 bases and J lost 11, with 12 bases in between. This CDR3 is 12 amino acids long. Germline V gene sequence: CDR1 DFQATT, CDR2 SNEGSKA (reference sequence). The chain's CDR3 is CSARDAAWVQYF. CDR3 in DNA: TGCAGTGCTAGAGATGCTGCCTGGGTGCAGTATTTT.

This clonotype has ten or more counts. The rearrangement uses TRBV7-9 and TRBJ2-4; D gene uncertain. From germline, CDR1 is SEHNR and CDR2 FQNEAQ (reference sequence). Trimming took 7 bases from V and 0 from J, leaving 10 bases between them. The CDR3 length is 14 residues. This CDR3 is CASKVGLAKNIQYF. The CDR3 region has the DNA TGTGCCAGCAAGGTTGGCCTAGCCAAAAACATTCAGTACTTC.

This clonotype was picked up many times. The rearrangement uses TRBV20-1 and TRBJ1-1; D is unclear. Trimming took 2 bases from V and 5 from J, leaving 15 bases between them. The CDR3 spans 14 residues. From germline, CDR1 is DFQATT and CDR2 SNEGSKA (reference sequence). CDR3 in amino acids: CSARPPGGETEAFF. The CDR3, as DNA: TGCAGTGCTAGACCCCCGGGCGGGGAAACTGAAGCTTTCTTT.

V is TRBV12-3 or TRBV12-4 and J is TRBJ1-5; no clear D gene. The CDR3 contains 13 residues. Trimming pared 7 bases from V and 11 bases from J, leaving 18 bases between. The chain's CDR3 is CASTRSLFSAQHF. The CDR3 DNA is TGTGCCAGCACCCGAAGTCTGTTCTCGGCCCAGCATTTT.

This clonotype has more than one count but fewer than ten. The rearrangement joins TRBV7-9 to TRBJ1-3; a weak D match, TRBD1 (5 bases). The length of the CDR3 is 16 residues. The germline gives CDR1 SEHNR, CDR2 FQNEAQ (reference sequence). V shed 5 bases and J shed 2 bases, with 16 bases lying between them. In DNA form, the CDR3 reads TGTGCCAGCAGCATTTTACAGGCAACCCCTGGAAACACCATATATTTT. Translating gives CASSILQATPGNTIYF.

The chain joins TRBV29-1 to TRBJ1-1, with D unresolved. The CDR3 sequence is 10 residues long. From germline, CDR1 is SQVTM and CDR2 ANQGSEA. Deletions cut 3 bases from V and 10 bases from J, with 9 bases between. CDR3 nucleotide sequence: TGCAGCGTTGACAGGTTCCGAGCTTTCTTT. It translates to CSVDRFRAFF.

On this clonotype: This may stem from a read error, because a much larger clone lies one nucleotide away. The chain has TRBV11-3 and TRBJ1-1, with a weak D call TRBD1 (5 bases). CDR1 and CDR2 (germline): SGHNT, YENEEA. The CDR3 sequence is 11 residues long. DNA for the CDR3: TGTGCCAGCAGCGGGGCCACTGAAGCTATCTTT. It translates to CASSGATEAIF.

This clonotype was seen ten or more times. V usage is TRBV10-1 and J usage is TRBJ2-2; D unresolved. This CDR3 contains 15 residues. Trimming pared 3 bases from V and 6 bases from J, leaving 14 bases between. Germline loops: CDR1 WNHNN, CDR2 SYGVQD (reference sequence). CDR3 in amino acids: CASSDRYDLSGELFF. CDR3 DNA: TGCGCCAGCAGTGACCGGTACGACTTGTCCGGGGAGCTGTTTTTT.

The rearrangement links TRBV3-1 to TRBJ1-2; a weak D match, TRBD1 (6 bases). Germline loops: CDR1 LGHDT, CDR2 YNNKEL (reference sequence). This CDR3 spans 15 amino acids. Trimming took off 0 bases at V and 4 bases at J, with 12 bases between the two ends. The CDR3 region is CASSQDREGVYGYTF. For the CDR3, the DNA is TGTGCCAGCAGCCAAGATAGGGAGGGGGTCTATGGCTACACCTTC.

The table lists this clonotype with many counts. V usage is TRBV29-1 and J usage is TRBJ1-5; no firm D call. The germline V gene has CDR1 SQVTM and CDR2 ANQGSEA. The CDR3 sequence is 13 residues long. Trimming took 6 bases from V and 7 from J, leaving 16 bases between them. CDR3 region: CSVSDGVGQPQHF. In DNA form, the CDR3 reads TGCAGCGTCTCTGATGGGGTTGGGCAGCCCCAGCATTTT. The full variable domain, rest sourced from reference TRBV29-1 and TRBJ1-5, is SAVISQKPSRDICQRGTSLTIQCQVDSQVTMMFWYRQQPGQSLTLIATANQGSEATYESGFVIDKFPISRPNLTFSTLTVSNMSPEDSSIYLCSVSDGVGQPQHFGDGTRLSIL.